This T cell receptor beta chain was found in a study of T cells in Graves' hyperthyroidism and ophthalmopathy. Worth noting for this clonotype: Its matching antigen is unknown. This could be a read error, since a much larger clone is one nucleotide away.

Researchers defined stable Graves' hyperthyroidism as no ophthalmopathy progression within 18 months. Amplification of TCR beta CDR3 regions was performed using RNA transcripts as template. Primed by the HTBI set, a first-round RT-PCR was run on the TCR CDR3. One entry per CDR3 protein, called by TCRdb with MiXCR from the multiplex PCR reads. The sample has about 590,000 distinct CDR3 sequences, more than 15% seen once; the top ten hold about 7%. The study, taken as a whole, reports: Ophthalmopathy stood apart from stable hyperthyroidism in a 13 V-J model.

The clonotype originates from a woman aged 25 to 39 with Graves' hyperthyroidism. The sequencing input was blood.

Here the CDR3 DNA reads TGCAGGGCTAACTCCGGGACTAGCTCCTACAATGAGCAGTTCTTC. Its translation: CRANSGTSSYNEQFF. V usage is TRBV20-1 and J usage is TRBJ2-1; 8 bases fit TRBD2. Germline V CDR1 and CDR2: DFQATT, SNEGSKA (reference sequence). The CDR3 has 15 amino acids.